This passage covers 25 T cell receptor beta chains from one sample sequenced in a study of CD8 T cells in Susac syndrome. An input of roughly 0.5 to 1 ug of RNA was subjected to reverse transcription using random hexamers. TCRdb reprocessed the immunoSEQ multiplex PCR reads via MiXCR and lists one record per CDR3 protein. Of roughly 200,000 distinct CDR3 sequences detected, 95% appear once; the ten largest clones hold 0.082%. Input material: CD4+ T cells from PBMCs. These TCRs come from a human donor with multiple sclerosis.

This clonotype occurred once. This rearrangement joins TRBV29-1 to TRBJ2-3; 14 nucleotides agree with TRBD2. This CDR3 region has 13 residues. With V trimmed by 6 bases and J by 5 bases, 1 base remained unmatched. Germline CDR1 is SQVTM and CDR2 is ANQGSEA. In nucleotides, the CDR3 is TGCAGCGTGGGGACTAGCGGGGGAGATACGCAGTATTTT. As protein: CSVGTSGGDTQYF.

The CDR3 DNA follows: TGTGCCAGCAGTGAAGGGGGGCATAATTCACCCCTCCACTTT. It is translated as CASSEGGHNSPLHF. This sequence joins TRBV2 and TRBJ1-6; a possible D gene is TRBD1 (6 bases). The CDR3 consists of 14 residues. The V and J ends lost 1 base and 5 bases respectively, with 6 bases between them. CDR1 and CDR2 (germline): SNHLY, FYNNEI. The full variable domain, completed using reference TRBV2 and TRBJ1-6, is EPEVTQTPSHQVTQMGQEVILRCVPISNHLYFYWYRQILGQKVEFLVSFYNNEISEKSEIFDDQFSVERPDGSNFTLKIRSTKLEDSAMYFCASSEGGHNSPLHFGNGTRLTVT.

V gene TRBV5-1 combines with J gene TRBJ1-5, with 7 positions matching TRBD1. Trimming at V came to 4 bases and at J to 4 bases, leaving 8 bases not matched to a gene. This CDR3 has 15 amino acids. Germline CDR1 SGHRS, CDR2 YFSETQ. The CDR3 bases are TGCGCCAGCAGCGCTGACGGGACAGCAAATCAGCCCCAGCATTTT. Protein sequence: CASSADGTANQPQHF.

The chain is built from TRBV9 and TRBJ2-1; 15 bases align to TRBD2. Germline loops: CDR1 SGDLS, CDR2 YYNGEE. CDR3 length equals 16 residues. The J segment lost 7 bases and the V segment lost 4 bases, leaving 6 bases of the junction unmatched. CDR3 in amino acids: CASSKGLAGGENEQFF. CDR3 sequence (DNA): TGTGCCAGCAGCAAGGGACTAGCGGGGGGTGAGAATGAGCAGTTCTTC.

V gene TRBV5-1 combines with J gene TRBJ2-1, with D unclear. The CDR3 is 13 amino acids. V was cut by 6 bases and J by 6 bases, with 13 bases left in between. The V gene's germline CDR1 is SGHRS and CDR2 YFSETQ. CDR3 in amino acids: CASTERVLNEQFF. DNA of the CDR3: TGCGCCAGCACCGAAAGGGTTCTCAATGAGCAGTTCTTC.

The J gene is TRBJ2-3, the V gene TRBV7-2; tentative D call: TRBD1 (5 bases). Germline loops: CDR1 SGHTA, CDR2 FQGNSA. V lost 4 bases and J lost 11, with 19 bases in between. The CDR3 covers 14 residues. The DNA for the CDR3 is TGTGCCAGCAGCTCCGTCCGGGCTATTAGGGGGCAGTATTTT. This encodes CASSSVRAIRGQYF.

The chain recombines TRBV27 with TRBJ2-3, with 7 bases aligning to TRBD2. The V gene end was trimmed by 6 bases and the J gene end by 5 bases; junction bases not matched to a gene: 11. Germline V gene data show CDR1 as MNHEY and CDR2 as SMNVEV (reference sequence). CDR3 length: 15 residues. The CDR3 here is CASSPYAGVVDTQYF. CDR3 nucleotides: TGTGCCAGCAGCCCCTATGCGGGGGTGGTAGATACGCAGTATTTT.

V usage is TRBV7-2 and J usage is TRBJ2-2; D remains ambiguous. The length of the CDR3 is 14 residues. V lost 5 bases and J lost 2, with 9 bases in between. Germline assignment: CDR1 SGHTA and CDR2 FQGNSA. As DNA, the CDR3 is TGTGCCAGCAGCCCGTCACTTAACACCGGGGAGCTGTTTTTT. This encodes CASSPSLNTGELFF.

J is TRBJ2-1 and V is TRBV7-3; 9 bases align to TRBD2. Germline V CDR1 and CDR2: SGHTA, FQGTGA. The CDR3 covers 15 residues. J was trimmed by 10 bases and V by 1 base; bases with no gene match: 8. The CDR3 is CASSLSSGGPREQFF. DNA for the CDR3: TGTGCCAGCAGCTTAAGTAGCGGGGGCCCGAGGGAGCAGTTCTTC.

The rearrangement links TRBV12-5 to TRBJ2-7; 15 bases agree with TRBD2. V trimming: 2 bases; J trimming: 6 bases; junction bases outside the gene matches: 2. Germline CDR1 and CDR2: LGHNT and FRNRAP. The CDR3 contains 15 residues. CDR3 amino acids: CASGLLGLAGGEQYF. The CDR3 coding sequence is TGTGCTAGTGGTTTGTTGGGACTAGCGGGGGGCGAGCAGTACTTC.

V gene TRBV6-5 combines with J gene TRBJ2-6; D not resolved. The ends were cut back, 6 bases at V and 3 bases at J, with 6 bases in the middle. The CDR3 runs 13 residues. The germline gives CDR1 MNHEY, CDR2 SVGAGI. The CDR3 loop is CASRRVGANVLTF. For the CDR3, the DNA is TGTGCCAGCAGGCGAGTTGGGGCCAACGTCCTGACTTTC.

The rearrangement uses TRBV30 and TRBJ2-2, with 7 bases matching TRBD1. Germline CDR1 reads GTSNPN; CDR2 reads SVGIG (reference sequence). With V trimmed by 0 bases and J by 5 bases, 9 bases remained unmatched. The CDR3 contains 16 residues. The CDR3 sequence: CAWSVPDRVSTGELFF. The CDR3 coding sequence is TGTGCCTGGAGTGTTCCCGACAGGGTGTCGACCGGGGAGCTGTTTTTT.

This clonotype appeared once. The genes are TRBV7-3 and TRBJ2-1, with 9 positions matching TRBD2. The CDR3 is 14 amino acids. The V gene's germline CDR1 is SGHTA and CDR2 FQGTGA. The junction had 5 bases not matched to a gene; V was cut back by 5 bases and J by 6 bases. DNA for the CDR3: TGTGCCAGCAGCCCTAGCGGGGTAGGCAATGAGCAGTTCTTC. Protein: CASSPSGVGNEQFF.

This chain joins TRBV9 and TRBJ1-1; D unresolved. Trimming stripped 4 bases from V and 4 bases from J, with 17 bases between. CDR1 and CDR2 from the germline V gene are SGDLS and YYNGEE. The CDR3 has 15 residues. The CDR3 loop reads CASSPHSRPTTEAFF. CDR3 sequence (DNA): TGTGCCAGCAGCCCGCACTCCCGACCGACCACTGAAGCTTTCTTT.

This clonotype was detected once. The CDR3 sequence: CASSSGIQGNYGYTF. CDR3 DNA sequence: TGTGCCAGCAGCTCAGGGATACAGGGGAACTATGGCTACACCTTC. This rearrangement joins TRBV5-4 to TRBJ1-2; TRBD1 agrees at 7 bases. CDR3 length: 15 residues. The J segment lost 2 bases and the V segment lost 3 bases, leaving 7 bases of the junction unmatched. Germline lookup yields CDR1 SGHNT and CDR2 YYREEE (reference sequence).

The V call is TRBV20-1, the J call TRBJ2-7; no clear D. V lost 5 bases, J lost 5 bases, and 10 bases lay in between. Germline V gives CDR1 DFQATT, CDR2 SNEGSKA (reference sequence). The CDR3 contains 11 residues. CDR3 residues: CSAAVPDEQYF. CDR3 nucleotides: TGCAGTGCTGCCGTTCCCGACGAGCAGTACTTC.

The chain combines TRBV9 with TRBJ2-1, with D unresolved. Germline V gene sequence: CDR1 SGDLS, CDR2 YYNGEE. Trimming shortened V by 0 bases and J by 10 bases, and 5 bases separated the two germline ends. This CDR3 comprises 11 residues. The CDR3 coding sequence is TGTGCCAGCAGCGTAGCCGGGGAGCAGTTCTTC. Its protein is CASSVAGEQFF.

The chain combines TRBV30 with TRBJ2-4; no reliable D call. V was cut by 4 bases and J by 0 bases, with 10 bases left in between. CDR1 is GTSNPN and CDR2 is SVGIG in the germline V gene (reference sequence). This CDR3 spans 14 amino acids. Written as DNA, the CDR3 is TGTGCCTGGACAACTTTGGGAGCCAAAAACATTCAGTACTTC. Protein product: CAWTTLGAKNIQYF.

The chain joins TRBV30 to TRBJ1-6, with D hard to call. The CDR3 sequence is 13 residues long. CDR1 is GTSNPN, CDR2 SVGIG, per germline (reference sequence). Deletions cut 2 bases from V and 5 bases from J, with 7 bases between. CDR3 in amino acids: CAWSRANNSPLHF. The CDR3, as DNA: TGTGCCTGGAGTAGGGCGAATAATTCACCCCTCCACTTT.

This clonotype was seen only once. The genes are TRBV20-1 and TRBJ2-1; no definite D call. The CDR3 extends over 13 amino acids. V was trimmed by 1 base and J by 9 bases, leaving 13 bases between them. Germline V gene data show CDR1 as DFQATT and CDR2 as SNEGSKA (reference sequence). CDR3: CSARVGPRSEQFF. The CDR3 bases are TGCAGTGCTAGAGTCGGGCCTCGGAGTGAGCAGTTCTTC.

The gene calls are TRBV9 and TRBJ2-7; D not certain. In germline, CDR1 is SGDLS, CDR2 YYNGEE. The germline V and J ends were trimmed by 0 bases and 0 bases, with 13 bases remaining between them. The CDR3 is made up of 16 amino acids. CDR3 sequence (DNA): TGTGCCAGCAGCGTAGGTGGCCGATTAAACTCCTACGAGCAGTACTTC. Amino acid sequence: CASSVGGRLNSYEQYF. The complete variable domain, with remaining parts taken from reference TRBV9 and TRBJ2-7, reads DSGVTQTPKHLITATGQRVTLRCSPRSGDLSVYWYQQSLDQGLQFLIQYYNGEERAKGNILERFSAQQFPDLHSELNLSSLELGDSALYFCASSVGGRLNSYEQYFGPGTRLTVT.

The rearrangement joins TRBV30 to TRBJ2-7; either TRBD1 or TRBD2 may supply D (5 bases each). Germline V CDR1 and CDR2: GTSNPN, SVGIG (reference sequence). This CDR3 is 14 amino acids long. V dropped 3 bases and J dropped 1 base, with 13 bases sitting between them. This CDR3 reads CAWRRGTASYEQYF. The CDR3 DNA is TGTGCCTGGAGACGTGGGACGGCTTCCTACGAGCAGTACTTC.

The rearrangement links TRBV6-6 to TRBJ1-4, with 8 bases identical to TRBD1. The CDR3 runs to 14 residues. J was trimmed by 8 bases and V by 5 bases; bases with no gene match: 7. Germline V gives CDR1 MNHNY, CDR2 SVGAGI (reference sequence). The CDR3 region is CASSPGGGREKLFF. Written as DNA, the CDR3 is TGTGCCAGCAGTCCAGGGGGCGGGCGAGAAAAACTGTTTTTT.

The V and J genes are TRBV14 and TRBJ1-6; D call uncertain. The CDR3 is 12 residues long. CDR1 and CDR2 (germline): SGHDN, FVKESK. V lost 4 bases and J lost 8, with 6 bases in between. This CDR3 is CASSRADSPLHF. In DNA form, the CDR3 reads TGTGCCAGCAGCCGGGCCGATTCACCCCTCCACTTT.

The chain couples TRBV3-1 to TRBJ2-5, with a tentative D call TRBD1 (5 bases). This CDR3 spans 15 amino acids. The V end lost 3 bases, the J end lost 6 bases, and 17 bases lay between the germline ends. Germline assignment: CDR1 LGHDT and CDR2 YNNKEL (reference sequence). For the CDR3, the DNA is TGTGCCAGCAGCCACGGACAACGGAAGGAAAAGACCCAGTACTTC. This gives the protein CASSHGQRKEKTQYF.